A selection of T cell receptor beta chains follows, all from one sample in a study of T-cell reconstitution after alpha-beta-depleted transplantation in children. TCRdb recomputed calls from the PCR reads with MiXCR, one row per CDR3 protein. The data show 600,000 to 800,000 distinct CDR3 sequences, roughly 14% seen once. Sequencing was performed on PBMCs, taken before TCRalphabeta/CD19-depleted stem cell transplant. The receptors here all came from a girl aged 2 to 9 with congenital amegakaryocytic thrombocytopenia, due to receive a stem cell transplant. The CDR3 runs from the conserved cysteine through the conserved F or W. A D gene is named only where the DNA matches it firmly. Only some rows state a clone size, as once, few, many or a class for expanded clones.

j_call: TRBJ2-1; d_call: .; clone_size: few; v_call: TRBV5-1; cdr3_nt: TGCGCCAGCACCGAAGGGGGGCAAATTAGGAATGAGCAGTTCTTC; cdr3_aa: CASTEGGQIRNEQFF
j_call: TRBJ2-1; d_call: .; clone_size: .; v_call: TRBV5-1; cdr3_nt: TGCGCCAGCAGCGGACAGTCTAGCTCCTACAATGAGCAGTTCTTC; cdr3_aa: CASSGQSSSYNEQFF
j_call: TRBJ2-1; d_call: .; clone_size: .; v_call: TRBV5-1; cdr3_nt: TGCGCCAGCAGCTTGGCCCCCTCGGGAAATGAGCAGTTCTTC; cdr3_aa: CASSLAPSGNEQFF
j_call: TRBJ2-2; d_call: TRBD1; clone_size: few; v_call: TRBV7-9; cdr3_nt: TGTGCCAGCAGCTCCAGGGACAGGGTGAAGGACACCGGGGAGCTGTTTTTT; cdr3_aa: CASSSRDRVKDTGELFF
j_call: TRBJ1-2; d_call: .; clone_size: .; v_call: TRBV20-1; cdr3_nt: TGCAGTGCTTCTCAACTCCGGGGGCCAGGGGGCTACACCTTC; cdr3_aa: CSASQLRGPGGYTF
j_call: TRBJ1-3; d_call: .; clone_size: many; v_call: TRBV20-1; cdr3_nt: TGCAGTGCTAGTGGGTTAGGCGACGACTCTGGAAACACCATATATTTT; cdr3_aa: CSASGLGDDSGNTIYF
j_call: TRBJ1-2; d_call: .; clone_size: many; v_call: TRBV29-1; cdr3_nt: TGCAGCGCCAGGACCTCATATGGCTACACCTTC; cdr3_aa: CSARTSYGYTF
j_call: TRBJ1-5; d_call: .; clone_size: many; v_call: TRBV28; cdr3_nt: TGTGCCAGCAGTTTTCTAGGTTCTCAGCCCCAGCATTTT; cdr3_aa: CASSFLGSQPQHF
j_call: TRBJ2-2; d_call: .; clone_size: few; v_call: TRBV12-3/TRBV12-4; cdr3_nt: TGTGCCAGCAGTTTTTCTCAGTCGCGCACCGGGGAGCTGTTTTTT; cdr3_aa: CASSFSQSRTGELFF
j_call: TRBJ2-3; d_call: .; clone_size: .; v_call: TRBV5-1; cdr3_nt: TGCGCCAGCAGCTTCCGAGAAGATACGCAGTATTTT; cdr3_aa: CASSFREDTQYF
j_call: TRBJ2-1; d_call: TRBD2; clone_size: few; v_call: TRBV29-1; cdr3_nt: TGCAGCCCAGCTAGAGCGGGAGGGGATATGAATGAGCAGTTCTTC; cdr3_aa: CSPARAGGDMNEQFF
j_call: TRBJ1-6; d_call: .; clone_size: .; v_call: TRBV6-1; cdr3_nt: TGTGCCAGCAAGTGGGTTCTTAATTCACCCCTCCACTTT; cdr3_aa: CASKWVLNSPLHF
j_call: TRBJ1-3; d_call: .; clone_size: many; v_call: TRBV6-1; cdr3_nt: TGTGCCAGCAGACAGCCGGGTTTCAGAAACACCATATATTTT; cdr3_aa: CASRQPGFRNTIYF
j_call: TRBJ2-2; d_call: TRBD2; clone_size: .; v_call: TRBV20-1; cdr3_nt: TGCAGTGCCAAAACTAGCGGGAGACGCACCGGGGAGCTGTTTTTT; cdr3_aa: CSAKTSGRRTGELFF
j_call: TRBJ2-3; d_call: .; clone_size: many; v_call: TRBV10-3; cdr3_nt: TGTGCCATCAAAGGGCCAGCTAGCACAGATACGCAGTATTTT; cdr3_aa: CAIKGPASTDTQYF
j_call: TRBJ2-7; d_call: .; clone_size: many; v_call: TRBV11-2; cdr3_nt: TGTGCCAGCAGCACGTCCGACATTCCCTACGAGCAGTACTTC; cdr3_aa: CASSTSDIPYEQYF
j_call: TRBJ2-3; d_call: TRBD2; clone_size: many; v_call: TRBV20-1; cdr3_nt: TGCAGTGCTACAGCGCGGGGGACTAGCACAGATACGCAGTATTTT; cdr3_aa: CSATARGTSTDTQYF
j_call: TRBJ2-7; d_call: TRBD1; clone_size: few; v_call: TRBV11-2; cdr3_nt: TGTGCCAGCAGCCCTATGACAGGGGTCTACGAGCAGTACTTC; cdr3_aa: CASSPMTGVYEQYF
j_call: TRBJ2-3; d_call: TRBD2; clone_size: .; v_call: TRBV11-2; cdr3_nt: TGTGCCAGCAGCATCGGACTAGGGGATACGCAGTATTTT; cdr3_aa: CASSIGLGDTQYF
j_call: TRBJ1-1; d_call: .; clone_size: many; v_call: TRBV20-1; cdr3_nt: TGCAGTGCTAGAGTGCCGACGGCCGGGAACACTGAAGCTTTCTTT; cdr3_aa: CSARVPTAGNTEAFF
j_call: TRBJ2-3; d_call: TRBD2; clone_size: .; v_call: TRBV14; cdr3_nt: TGTGCCAGCAGCCAAGCGTCGGGAGGGCTGCGGGATACGCAGTATTTT; cdr3_aa: CASSQASGGLRDTQYF
j_call: TRBJ2-1; d_call: TRBD2; clone_size: .; v_call: TRBV29-1; cdr3_nt: TGCAGCGTTCAAGGACTAGCGGGAGGCAATGAGCCGTTCTTC; cdr3_aa: CSVQGLAGGNEPFF
j_call: TRBJ2-5; d_call: .; clone_size: many; v_call: TRBV6-1; cdr3_nt: TGTGCCAGCAGTGAAGTGGGGGGAGAGACCCAGTACTTC; cdr3_aa: CASSEVGGETQYF
j_call: TRBJ2-5; d_call: TRBD1; clone_size: .; v_call: TRBV20-1; cdr3_nt: TGCAGTGTTTGGACAGGGCAAGGACAAGAGACCCAGTACTTC; cdr3_aa: CSVWTGQGQETQYF
j_call: TRBJ2-5; d_call: .; clone_size: few; v_call: TRBV18; cdr3_nt: TGTGCCAGCTCACCAATAAGGGGCCGGCGAGAGACCCAGTACTTC; cdr3_aa: CASSPIRGRRETQYF
j_call: TRBJ1-5; d_call: TRBD1; clone_size: .; v_call: TRBV12-3/TRBV12-4; cdr3_nt: TGTGCCAGCAGTTGGGCAGGGGGTGCTCAGCCCCAGCATTTT; cdr3_aa: CASSWAGGAQPQHF